Each of the 18 T cell receptor beta chains below was sequenced from the same sample in a study of T cell responses to AZD1222 COVID-19 vaccine. Method: immunoSEQ multiplex PCR; TCRdb's copy keeps in-frame clones and lacks some. The sample lists roughly 30,000 clones, about 80% seen once, with about 4.5% in the top ten. This sample comprised peripheral blood, obtained 28 days after the second AZD1222 dose. Every receptor here comes from an adult who received the AZD1222 COVID-19 vaccine.

The J gene is TRBJ2-1, the V gene TRBV7-9; weak D call: TRBD2 (6 bases). The CDR3 extends over 16 amino acids. Germline V gene data show CDR1 as SEHNR and CDR2 as FQNEAQ (reference sequence). V shed 1 base and J shed 6 bases, with 16 bases lying between them. The CDR3 DNA sequence: TGTGCCAGCAGCTTAGTCGTCGCGCTAGCGACCAATGAGCAGTTCTTC. Protein product: CASSLVVALATNEQFF.

The chain joins TRBV20-1 to TRBJ1-2; D is uncertain. The CDR3 runs 11 residues. V dropped 3 bases and J dropped 8 bases, with 10 bases sitting between them. Germline V gene data show CDR1 as DFQATT and CDR2 as SNEGSKA (reference sequence). CDR3 bases: TGCAGTGCTAGTGTCGCTCTAGGCTACACCTTC. The encoded protein is CSASVALGYTF.

The V call is TRBV7-9, the J call TRBJ2-5; TRBD2 aligns across 8 bases. V lost 5 bases to trimming and J lost 5 bases; unmatched junction nucleotides: 4. Looked up from germline, CDR1 is SEHNR and CDR2 is FQNEAQ (reference sequence). CDR3 length equals 13 residues. CDR3 region: CASSPRLAETQYF. CDR3 bases: TGTGCCAGCAGCCCTAGACTAGCGGAGACCCAGTACTTC.

This sequence joins TRBV19 and TRBJ1-3; the D gene is possibly TRBD1 (5 bases). Trimming removed 4 bases at V and 4 bases at J, with 8 bases between. Germline V gene lookup returns CDR1 LNHDA and CDR2 SQIVND (reference sequence). This CDR3 spans 13 amino acids. CDR3 sequence: CASSTRQGNTIYF. In DNA form, the CDR3 reads TGTGCCAGTAGTACGCGACAGGGAAACACCATATATTTT. The whole variable domain, filled in from reference TRBV19 and TRBJ1-3, reads DGGITQSPKYLFRKEGQNVTLSCEQNLNHDAMYWYRQDPGQGLRLIYYSQIVNDFQKGDIAEGYSVSREKKESFPLTVTSAQKNPTAFYLCASSTRQGNTIYFGEGSWLTVV.

The rearrangement links TRBV3-1 (or the pseudogene TRBV3-2) to TRBJ2-2, with D hard to call. Per the germline V gene, CDR1 is LGHDT and CDR2 is YNNKEL (reference sequence). CDR3 size: 15 residues. Deletions cut 3 bases from V and 0 bases from J, with 8 bases between. CDR3 region: CASSHRTTNTGELFF. The CDR3, as DNA: TGTGCCAGCAGCCACAGGACGACGAACACCGGGGAGCTGTTTTTT.

The genes are TRBV18 and TRBJ2-6; D call uncertain. Germline V gives CDR1 KGHSH, CDR2 LQKENI. The CDR3 consists of 13 residues. The V gene lost 3 bases and the J gene lost 3 bases, with 3 bases spanning the gap. Written as DNA, the CDR3 is TGTGCCAGCTCACCGGGTGGGGCCAACGTCCTGACTTTC. Its protein product is CASSPGGANVLTF.

The V gene is TRBV4-2, the J gene TRBJ2-5; a possible D gene is TRBD1 (6 bases). The V and J ends lost 1 base and 1 base respectively, with 7 bases between them. Germline lookup yields CDR1 LGHNA and CDR2 YNFKEQ. The CDR3 extends over 14 amino acids. The CDR3 DNA sequence: TGTGCCAGCAGCCAAGTGGACAGCCAAGAGACCCAGTACTTC. Its translation is CASSQVDSQETQYF.

The V gene is TRBV29-1, the J gene TRBJ1-1, with D possibly TRBD1 on 5 matching bases. From germline, CDR1 is SQVTM and CDR2 ANQGSEA. V dropped 7 bases and J dropped 0 bases, with 9 bases sitting between them. The CDR3 length is 12 residues. The CDR3 loop is CSGGGVNTEAFF. The CDR3 DNA reads as TGCAGCGGGGGCGGGGTGAACACTGAAGCTTTCTTT.

This sequence joins TRBV7-2 and TRBJ2-7; 8 nucleotides agree with TRBD2. The CDR3 runs to 16 residues. V dropped 1 base and J dropped 4; count of bases not matched to a gene: 9. CDR1 and CDR2 (germline): SGHTA, FQGNSA. CDR3: CASSLGSGGGGYEQYF. CDR3 in DNA: TGTGCCAGCAGCTTAGGGTCCGGGGGGGGTGGATACGAGCAGTACTTC.

The chain uses TRBV5-8 and TRBJ2-2, with 9 bases aligning to TRBD1. This CDR3 spans 15 amino acids. Germline V lookup: CDR1 SGHTS, CDR2 YDEGEE. V was pared by 3 bases and J by 9 bases, with 9 bases of the junction left unmatched. The CDR3 DNA reads as TGTGCCAGCAGCTATGCCGGGACAGGGTTCCGGGAGCTGTTTTTT. Translation gives CASSYAGTGFRELFF.

The chain is built from TRBV18 and TRBJ1-3; a possible D gene is TRBD1 (5 bases). The CDR3 consists of 15 residues. Germline CDR1 and CDR2: KGHSH and LQKENI. Trimming pared 3 bases from V and 5 bases from J, leaving 14 bases between. The CDR3 sequence: CASSPGRGSRNTIYF. In DNA form, the CDR3 reads TGTGCCAGCTCACCTGGAAGGGGTTCGAGAAACACCATATATTTT.

The chain employs TRBV4-2 and TRBJ2-6, with unresolved D. The CDR3 loop spans 16 amino acids. Trimming left V 2 bases short and J 0 bases short, with 8 bases between. Per the germline V gene, CDR1 is LGHNA and CDR2 is YNFKEQ. The DNA for the CDR3 is TGTGCCAGCAGCCAACAAAAAAACTCTGGGGCCAACGTCCTGACTTTC. Its protein is CASSQQKNSGANVLTF.

This clone was counted only a few times. The gene calls are TRBV24-1 and TRBJ2-1; 9 nucleotides line up with TRBD1. The CDR3 loop spans 19 amino acids. The trim removed 4 bases at V and 1 base at J, leaving 13 bases unmatched. The germline V gene has CDR1 KGHDR and CDR2 SFDVKD. Here the CDR3 reads CATSDRNRDRAFSYNEQFF. In DNA, the CDR3 is TGTGCCACCAGTGACCGTAACCGGGACAGGGCCTTTTCCTACAATGAGCAGTTCTTC.

V usage is TRBV11-3 and J usage is TRBJ2-1; tentative D call: TRBD1 (6 bases). This CDR3 comprises 16 residues. Trimming cost V 0 bases and J 0 bases, with 9 bases left between them. Per the germline V gene, CDR1 is SGHNT and CDR2 is YENEEA. The CDR3 loop reads CASSLEQGSSYNEQFF. In nucleotides, the CDR3 is TGTGCCAGCAGCTTAGAACAGGGCAGCTCCTACAATGAGCAGTTCTTC.

The V and J genes are TRBV6-2 or TRBV6-3 and TRBJ1-1; unclear D gene. Between the trimmed V and J ends, which lost 0 bases and 2 bases, there was a span of 4 bases. This CDR3 region has 13 residues. Germline assignment: CDR1 MNHEY and CDR2 SVGEGT. CDR3: CASSYSTNTEAFF. The CDR3 DNA reads as TGTGCCAGCAGTTACTCAACCAACACTGAAGCTTTCTTT.

The V call is TRBV20-1, the J call TRBJ1-1; possibly TRBD1 for D (6 bases). CDR3 size: 14 residues. Trimming shortened V by 3 bases and J by 1 base, and 12 bases separated the two germline ends. Germline lookup yields CDR1 DFQATT and CDR2 SNEGSKA (reference sequence). The DNA of the CDR3 is TGCAGTGCTAGTTCAGGACAGTCGAACACTGAAGCTTTCTTT. It codes for CSASSGQSNTEAFF.

The chain is built from TRBV7-2 and TRBJ2-3, with TRBD2 matching over 7 bases. The CDR3 totals 16 residues. Germline CDR1 and CDR2: SGHTA and FQGNSA. Trimming cost V 1 base and J 2 bases; bases outside gene matches: 6. CDR3 sequence (DNA): TGTGCCAGCAGCTTAGTGATCGGGAGGCTCACAGATACGCAGTATTTT. Translation gives CASSLVIGRLTDTQYF.

The chain recombines TRBV10-3 with TRBJ1-1; unclear D gene. CDR1 and CDR2 from the germline V gene are ENHRY and SYGVKD. The CDR3 is 14 amino acids. The V end was cut by 0 bases, the J end by 8 bases, with 13 bases between. The CDR3 sequence is CAISESKGGNEAFF. In DNA form, the CDR3 reads TGTGCCATCAGTGAGTCGAAGGGCGGAAACGAAGCTTTCTTT.